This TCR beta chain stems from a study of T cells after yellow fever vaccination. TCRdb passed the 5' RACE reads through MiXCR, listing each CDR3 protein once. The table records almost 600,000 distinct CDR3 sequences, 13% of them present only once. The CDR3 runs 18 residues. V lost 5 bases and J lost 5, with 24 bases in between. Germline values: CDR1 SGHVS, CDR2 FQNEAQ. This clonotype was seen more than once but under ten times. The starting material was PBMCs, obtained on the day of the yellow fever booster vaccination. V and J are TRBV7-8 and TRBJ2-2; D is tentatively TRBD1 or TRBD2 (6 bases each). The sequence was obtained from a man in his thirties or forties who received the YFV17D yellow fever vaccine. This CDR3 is CASSLRPGGDIYTGELFF. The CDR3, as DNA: TGTGCCAGCAGCCTACGACCGGGCGGGGACATTTATACCGGGGAGCTGTTTTTT.